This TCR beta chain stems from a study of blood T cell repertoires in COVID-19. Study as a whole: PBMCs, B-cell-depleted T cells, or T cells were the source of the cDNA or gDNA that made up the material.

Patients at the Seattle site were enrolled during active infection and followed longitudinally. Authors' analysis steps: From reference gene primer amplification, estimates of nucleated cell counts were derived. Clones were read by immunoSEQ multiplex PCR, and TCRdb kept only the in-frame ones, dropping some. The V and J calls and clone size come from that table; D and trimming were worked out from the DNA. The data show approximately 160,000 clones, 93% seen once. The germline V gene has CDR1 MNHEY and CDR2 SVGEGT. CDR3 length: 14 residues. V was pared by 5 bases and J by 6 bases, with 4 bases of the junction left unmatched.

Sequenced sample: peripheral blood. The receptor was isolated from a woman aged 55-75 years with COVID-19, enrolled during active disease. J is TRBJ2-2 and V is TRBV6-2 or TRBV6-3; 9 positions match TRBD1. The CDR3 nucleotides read TGTGCCAGCAGTAGGACAGGGGTGGCCGGGGAGCTGTTTTTT. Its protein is CASSRTGVAGELFF.